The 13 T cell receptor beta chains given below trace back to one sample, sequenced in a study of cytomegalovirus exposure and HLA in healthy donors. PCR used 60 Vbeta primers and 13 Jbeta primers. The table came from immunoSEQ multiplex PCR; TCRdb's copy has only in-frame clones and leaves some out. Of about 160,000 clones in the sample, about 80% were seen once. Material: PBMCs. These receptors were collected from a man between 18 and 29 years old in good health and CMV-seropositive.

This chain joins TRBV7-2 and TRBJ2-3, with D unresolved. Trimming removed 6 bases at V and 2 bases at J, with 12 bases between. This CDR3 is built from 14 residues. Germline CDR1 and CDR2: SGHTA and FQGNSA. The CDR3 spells CASSRYLPTDTQYF. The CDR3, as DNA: TGTGCCAGCAGTCGTTACTTGCCCACAGATACGCAGTATTTT.

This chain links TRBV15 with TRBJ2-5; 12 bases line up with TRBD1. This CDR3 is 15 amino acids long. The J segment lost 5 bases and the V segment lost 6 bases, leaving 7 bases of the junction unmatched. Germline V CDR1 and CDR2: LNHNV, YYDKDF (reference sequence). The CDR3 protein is CATRMGTGGVETQYF. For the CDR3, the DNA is TGTGCCACCAGGATGGGGACAGGGGGCGTTGAGACCCAGTACTTC.

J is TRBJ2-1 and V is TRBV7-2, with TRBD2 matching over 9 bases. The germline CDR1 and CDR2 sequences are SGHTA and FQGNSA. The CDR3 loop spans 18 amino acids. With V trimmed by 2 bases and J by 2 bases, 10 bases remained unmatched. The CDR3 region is CASSLWAAASGTYNEQFF. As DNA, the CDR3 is TGTGCCAGCAGCTTATGGGCGGCGGCTAGCGGGACCTACAATGAGCAGTTCTTC.

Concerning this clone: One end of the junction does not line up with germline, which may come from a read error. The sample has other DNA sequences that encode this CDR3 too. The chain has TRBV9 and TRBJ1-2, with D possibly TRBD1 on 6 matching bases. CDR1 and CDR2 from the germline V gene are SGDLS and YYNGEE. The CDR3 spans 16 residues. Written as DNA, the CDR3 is TGCGCCAGCAGCCCGACCGAGGGGGAGGGGCACTATGGCTACACCTTC. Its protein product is CASSPTEGEGHYGYTF.

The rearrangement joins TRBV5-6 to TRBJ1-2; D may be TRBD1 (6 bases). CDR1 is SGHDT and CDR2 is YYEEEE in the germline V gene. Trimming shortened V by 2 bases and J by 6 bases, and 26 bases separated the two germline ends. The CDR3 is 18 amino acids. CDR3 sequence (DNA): TGTGCCAGCAGCTTCGGGGGGGGCGTAAGACTCCTTGGCCATGGCTACACCTTC. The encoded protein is CASSFGGGVRLLGHGYTF.

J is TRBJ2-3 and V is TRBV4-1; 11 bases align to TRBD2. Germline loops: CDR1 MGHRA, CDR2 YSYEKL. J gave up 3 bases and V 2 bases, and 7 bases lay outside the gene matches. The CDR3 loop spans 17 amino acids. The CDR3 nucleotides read TGCGCCAGCAGCCAATCAGGGCTAGCGGGAGGAACAGATACGCAGTATTTT. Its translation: CASSQSGLAGGTDTQYF.

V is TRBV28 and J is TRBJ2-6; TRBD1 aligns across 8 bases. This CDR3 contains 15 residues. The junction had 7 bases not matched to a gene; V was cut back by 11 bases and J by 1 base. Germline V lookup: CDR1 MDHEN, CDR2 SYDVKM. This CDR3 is CAAKGQASGANVLTF. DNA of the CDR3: TGTGCCGCCAAGGGACAGGCTTCTGGGGCCAACGTCCTGACTTTC.

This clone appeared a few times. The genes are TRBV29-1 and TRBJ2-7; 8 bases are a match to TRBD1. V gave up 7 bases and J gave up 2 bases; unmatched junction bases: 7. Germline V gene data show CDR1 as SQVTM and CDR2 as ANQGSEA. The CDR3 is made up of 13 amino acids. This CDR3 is CSARTGTPYEQYF. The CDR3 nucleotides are TGCAGCGCCCGGACAGGGACCCCCTACGAGCAGTACTTC.

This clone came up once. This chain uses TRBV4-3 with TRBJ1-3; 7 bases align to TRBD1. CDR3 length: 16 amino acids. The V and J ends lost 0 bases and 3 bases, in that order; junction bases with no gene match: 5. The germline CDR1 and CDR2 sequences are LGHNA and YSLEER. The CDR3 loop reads CASSQDYRGHGNTIYF. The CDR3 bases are TGCGCCAGCAGCCAAGATTACAGGGGCCATGGAAACACCATATATTTT.

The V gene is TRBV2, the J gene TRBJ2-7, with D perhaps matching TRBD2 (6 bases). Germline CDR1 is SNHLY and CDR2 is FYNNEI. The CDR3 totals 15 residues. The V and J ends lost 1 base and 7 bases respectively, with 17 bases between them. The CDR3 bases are TGTGCCAGCAGTGAAGGAAGAGGGAGGCAGGGAGAGCAGTACTTC. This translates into CASSEGRGRQGEQYF. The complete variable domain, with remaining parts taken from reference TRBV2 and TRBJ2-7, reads EPEVTQTPSHQVTQMGQEVILRCVPISNHLYFYWYRQILGQKVEFLVSFYNNEISEKSEIFDDQFSVERPDGSNFTLKIRSTKLEDSAMYFCASSEGRGRQGEQYFGPGTRLTVT.

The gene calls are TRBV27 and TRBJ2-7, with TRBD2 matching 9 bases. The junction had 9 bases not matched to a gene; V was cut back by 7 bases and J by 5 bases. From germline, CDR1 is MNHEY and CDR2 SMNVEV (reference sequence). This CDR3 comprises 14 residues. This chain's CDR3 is CASTAAGGMDEQYF. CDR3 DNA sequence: TGTGCCAGCACGGCAGCGGGAGGTATGGACGAGCAGTACTTC.

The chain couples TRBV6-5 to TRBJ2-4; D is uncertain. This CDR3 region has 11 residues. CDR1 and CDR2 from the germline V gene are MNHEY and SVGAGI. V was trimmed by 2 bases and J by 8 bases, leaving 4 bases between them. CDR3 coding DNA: TGTGCCAGCAGTTACCAATACATTCAGTACTTC. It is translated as CASSYQYIQYF.

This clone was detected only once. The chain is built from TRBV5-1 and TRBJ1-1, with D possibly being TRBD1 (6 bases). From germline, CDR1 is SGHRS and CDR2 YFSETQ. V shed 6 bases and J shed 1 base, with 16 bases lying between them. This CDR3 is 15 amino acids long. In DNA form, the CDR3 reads TGCGCCAGCACATTGGGGGGGGCGAAGAACACTGAAGCTTTCTTT. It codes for CASTLGGAKNTEAFF.